The sequence of this T cell receptor (beta chain) was determined in a study of blood T cell repertoires in COVID-19. The wider study: Some COVID-19 samples were acute and others convalescent; all came from the United States, Italy and Spain. Nucleic acid was either cDNA or gDNA, and it came from T cells, B-cell-depleted T cells, or PBMCs.

The CDR3 spans 15 residues. V trimming: 6 bases; J trimming: 8 bases; junction bases outside the gene matches: 12. Germline V CDR1 and CDR2: MNHNY, SVGAGI (reference sequence). In the source study's methods: Estimates of nucleated cell counts were drawn from the amplification of reference gene primers. The protocol was immunoSEQ multiplex PCR, while the TCRdb copy is restricted to in-frame clones and leaves out a portion. V and J calls and clone size are those listed in that table; D and trimming were worked out from the DNA. The sample has 15,000 or so clones, about 90% seen once; the top ten hold just under 30%.

Source material: peripheral blood. The chain carries TRBV6-6 and TRBJ2-1; 8 bases agree with TRBD2. The clonotype was recovered from a human donor in a cohort sampled during active COVID-19. The CDR3 coding sequence is TGTGCCAGCAGCTTGGGAGGGACTAGTCTCCATGAGCAGTTCTTC. Translating it yields CASSLGGTSLHEQFF.